This is a list of T cell receptor beta chains from one sample in a study of cytomegalovirus exposure and HLA in healthy donors. TCRdb's table, derived via immunoSEQ multiplex PCR, lists solely in-frame clones and lacks some. The profile shows approximately 110,000 clones, 65% to 75% of them singletons. The sequenced material came from PBMCs. The receptors were gathered from a woman in her 40s in good health and CMV-seropositive. CDR3s include the opening cysteine and the closing phenylalanine or tryptophan. D genes are given only for firm matches. Not all rows give a size; the values are once, few, many and, for expanded clones, a class.

V gene	clone size	D gene	J gene	CDR3 DNA	CDR3 protein
TRBV7-9	.	TRBD1	TRBJ2-1	TGTGCCAGCAGCCCGACCCCGGGACAGGGGTCATACAATGAGCAGTTCTTC	CASSPTPGQGSYNEQFF
TRBV27	few	.	TRBJ2-5	TGTGCCAGCAGTTCGAGACTCCAAGAGACCCAGTACTTC	CASSSRLQETQYF
TRBV15	.	.	TRBJ1-2	TGTGCCACCAGCAGAGGTTTTAGAAACTATGGCTACACCTTC	CATSRGFRNYGYTF
TRBV5-4	.	TRBD1	TRBJ2-2	TGTGCCAGCAGCTTGGACCAGGGGGCTTACACCGGGGAGCTGTTTTTT	CASSLDQGAYTGELFF
TRBV6-5	.	.	TRBJ2-3	TGTGCCAGCAGTACGTACAGGGAAGATACGCAGTATTTT	CASSTYREDTQYF
TRBV4-1	.	.	TRBJ2-7	TGCGCCAGCAGCCAAGCGGGACATGAACCGTACGAGCAGTACTTC	CASSQAGHEPYEQYF
TRBV6-5	.	TRBD2	TRBJ2-7	TGTGCCAGCAGTTACGGGTCACGGGGGGTCAAGTACGAGCAGTACTTC	CASSYGSRGVKYEQYF
TRBV7-8	few	TRBD1	TRBJ1-1	TGTGCCAGCAGCTCGCAGGGGGCGAGCACTGAAGCTTTCTTT	CASSSQGASTEAFF
TRBV9	.	TRBD1	TRBJ1-4	TGTGCCAGCAGCGTTACCTTGGGACAGGGGGGTGAAAAACTGTTTTTT	CASSVTLGQGGEKLFF
TRBV4-2	.	TRBD2	TRBJ2-1	TGTGCCAGCAGCCAAAGGCCTCGACTAGCTATCTACAATGAGCAGTTCTTC	CASSQRPRLAIYNEQFF
TRBV19	.	TRBD2	TRBJ2-5	TGTGCCAGTAGTATCTCCAGCGGGGCTAAAGAGACCCAGTACTTC	CASSISSGAKETQYF
TRBV4-1	.	.	TRBJ1-5	TGCGCCAGCAGCCTCTCTCGGGACAATAATCAGCCCCAGCATTTT	CASSLSRDNNQPQHF
TRBV27	few	.	TRBJ1-5	TGTGCCAGCGGCGGGCCGGTGGGGCCCCAGCATTTT	CASGGPVGPQHF
TRBV19	.	.	TRBJ1-5	TGTGCCAGTACTTGGGGGGGGAATAGCAATCAGCCCCAGCATTTT	CASTWGGNSNQPQHF
TRBV7-2	.	.	TRBJ2-2	TGTGCCAGCAGCTTAGATAGCACCGGGGAGCTGTTTTTT	CASSLDSTGELFF
TRBV5-1	.	TRBD1	TRBJ1-1	TGCGCCAGCAGCTCCGGGACAGGGGGCCTCACTGAAGCTTTCTTT	CASSSGTGGLTEAFF
TRBV5-4	.	.	TRBJ1-1	TGTGCCAGCAGCCGAAAGACAGGAAACACTGAAGCTTTCTTT	CASSRKTGNTEAFF
TRBV25-1	.	.	TRBJ2-3	TGTGCCAGCAGTATCGGCGGAGGTACGCAGTATTTT	CASSIGGGTQYF
TRBV27	.	.	TRBJ2-1	TGTGCCAGCAGTTTATTCCGTACCAGTTACAATGAGCAGTTCTTC	CASSLFRTSYNEQFF
TRBV6-6	.	.	TRBJ2-7	TGTGCCAGCAGTTATCGGGTCTCCTACGAGCAGTACTTC	CASSYRVSYEQYF
TRBV18	.	TRBD1	TRBJ2-7	TGTGCCAGCTCACCGGGACAGGGGCTCGAGCAGTACTTC	CASSPGQGLEQYF
TRBV4-3	.	TRBD2	TRBJ2-7	TGCGCCAGCAGCCAAGGGGCTAGCGGTTCCTACGAGCAGTACTTC	CASSQGASGSYEQYF
TRBV7-9	.	TRBD1	TRBJ2-5	TGTGCCAGCAGCTTCATCGGGACAGCTCAAGAGACCCAGTACTTC	CASSFIGTAQETQYF
TRBV7-9	once	.	TRBJ1-5	TGTGCCAGCAGCCCGGGTGTCAATCAGCCCCAGCATTTT	CASSPGVNQPQHF
TRBV29-1	.	TRBD1	TRBJ2-1	TGCAGCGTTTCCGGGACAGGGAACAATGAGCAGTTCTTC	CSVSGTGNNEQFF
TRBV7-9	once	.	TRBJ1-2	TGTGCCAGCAGCTTAGGGACAGTTTTCTATGGCTACACCTTC	CASSLGTVFYGYTF
TRBV7-2	.	TRBD1	TRBJ2-2	TGTGCCAGCAGACAAACCGGGACAGGGCACACCGGGGAGCTGTTTTTT	CASRQTGTGHTGELFF
TRBV4-1	once	TRBD1	TRBJ1-2	TGCGCCAGCAGCCAAGGGTGGGACAGGGGGAATGGCTACACCTTC	CASSQGWDRGNGYTF
TRBV4-2	once	.	TRBJ2-5	TGTGCCAGCAGCCAAGATAGGGGGGAGACCCAGTACTTC	CASSQDRGETQYF
TRBV6-1	.	TRBD1	TRBJ1-5	TGTGCCAGCACCGGACAGGGGGCTAATCAGCCCCAGCATTTT	CASTGQGANQPQHF
TRBV7-9	.	TRBD1	TRBJ2-7	TGTGCCAGCAGGAAACAGGGGGCGAGCTACGAGCAGTACTTC	CASRKQGASYEQYF
TRBV6-1	.	.	TRBJ1-5	TGTGCCAGCAGTGTGTTGGACGGACTAAATCAGCCCCAGCATTTT	CASSVLDGLNQPQHF
TRBV4-1	.	TRBD2	TRBJ2-1	TGCGCCAGCAGCCAGGTAGCGGGAGTCCCCTACAATGAGCAGTTCTTC	CASSQVAGVPYNEQFF
TRBV6-1	.	.	TRBJ1-4	TGTGCCAGCAGTGAAGGGTCAGCTAATGAAAAACTGTTTTTT	CASSEGSANEKLFF
TRBV10-3	few	TRBD1	TRBJ2-1	TGTGCCATCAGGTCGGGACAGGGGTACAATGAGCAGTTCTTC	CAIRSGQGYNEQFF
TRBV6-6	.	TRBD1	TRBJ1-2	TGTGCCAGCAACGGCCGGGACAGGGCGTTTGGCTACACCTTC	CASNGRDRAFGYTF
TRBV28	.	TRBD1	TRBJ1-6	TGTGCCAGCAGGGGTCAGGGGGCGACCCTCCACTTT	CASRGQGATLHF
TRBV6-6	.	TRBD1	TRBJ1-1	TGTGCCAGCAGTACGCCGGACAGGGCAAAAGCTTTCTTT	CASSTPDRAKAFF
TRBV5-5	few	.	TRBJ1-1	TGCGCCAGCAGCCAAGGAGAGAACACTGAAGCTTTCTTT	CASSQGENTEAFF
TRBV6-4	.	.	TRBJ1-2	TGTGCCAGCAGTGCCGGGGTCGGGGTCGCTGGCTACACCTTC	CASSAGVGVAGYTF
TRBV5-1	.	TRBD1	TRBJ1-2	TGCGCCAGCAGCTTGGACCAACAGGGGGCGTATGGCTACACCTTC	CASSLDQQGAYGYTF
TRBV5-1	.	.	TRBJ2-7	TGCGCCAGCAGCGAGGAGGGGACTTACTCCTACGAGCAGTACTTC	CASSEEGTYSYEQYF
TRBV7-8	few	.	TRBJ1-1	TGTGCCAGCAGCTGGACCAGGGCCGGAAACACTGAAGCTTTCTTT	CASSWTRAGNTEAFF
TRBV10-3	.	TRBD1	TRBJ2-5	TGTGCCATCAGTCCCGACAGGGGCCCGATAATGGCCCAGTACTTC	CAISPDRGPIMAQYF
TRBV7-2	.	.	TRBJ2-2	TGTGCCAGCAGCCACTACAAGGGGCAGGGTGCCGGGGAGCTGTTTTTT	CASSHYKGQGAGELFF
TRBV19	.	.	TRBJ1-2	TGTGCCAGTAGTCCCGCCCGGGGAAACTATGGCTACACCTTC	CASSPARGNYGYTF
TRBV30	.	TRBD1	TRBJ2-2	TGTGCCTGGAAATCAAGGGACAGGGGTTTCGGGGAGCTGTTTTTT	CAWKSRDRGFGELFF
TRBV9	.	.	TRBJ2-7	TGTGCCAGCTCCGAGACAGGCGGCGAGCAGTACTTC	CASSETGGEQYF
TRBV19	.	TRBD1	TRBJ1-2	TGTGCCAGTCTAGGCAGGGGGCTTGGCTACACCTTC	CASLGRGLGYTF